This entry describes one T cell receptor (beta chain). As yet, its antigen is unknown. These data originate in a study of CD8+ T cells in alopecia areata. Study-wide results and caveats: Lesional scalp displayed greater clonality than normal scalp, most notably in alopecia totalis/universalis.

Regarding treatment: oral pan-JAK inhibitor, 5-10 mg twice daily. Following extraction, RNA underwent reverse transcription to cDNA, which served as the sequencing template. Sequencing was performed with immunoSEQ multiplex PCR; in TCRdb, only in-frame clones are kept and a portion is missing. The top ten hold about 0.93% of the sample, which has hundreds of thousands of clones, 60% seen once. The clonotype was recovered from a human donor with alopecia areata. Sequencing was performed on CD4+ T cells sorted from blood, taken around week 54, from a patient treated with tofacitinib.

Here the CDR3 reads CASSLSNYGYTF. In DNA form, the CDR3 reads TGTGCCAGCAGCTTAAGCAACTATGGCTACACCTTC. The V gene is TRBV7-2, the J gene TRBJ1-2; D gene unclear. V lost 2 bases and J 2 bases, leaving 3 bases between the germline ends. Per the germline V gene, CDR1 is SGHTA and CDR2 is FQGNSA. The CDR3 has 12 amino acids.